This T cell receptor beta chain was recorded in a study of blood T cells in healthy people across ages. Study summary: The capture of about one barcoded beta molecule per two T cells was achieved by template switching. Study-wide findings and caveats: Strong correlation was found linking TCR beta diversity to naive T cell percentage.

About this clonotype itself: Its specificity is unknown.

Together with a sample-barcoded 5' primer, a J-beta primer mix was included in a second PCR lasting roughly 6 to 12 cycles. TCRdb redid the calling of the 5' RACE reads with MiXCR, one entry per CDR3 protein. The sample has some 710,000 distinct CDR3 sequences, over 20% seen once. From germline, CDR1 is DFQATT and CDR2 SNEGSKA (reference sequence). After removal of 4 bases from V and 6 bases from J, the junction contained 16 bases not matched to a gene. The CDR3 sequence is 17 residues long. The V gene is TRBV20-1, the J gene TRBJ1-5, with TRBD1 matching 9 bases. The specimen was blood. The clonotype originates from a man between 65 and 85 years old in good health. The CDR3 coding sequence is TGCAGTGCTAAAGCCACAAATATACAGGGGGCGCTTCAGCCCCAGCATTTT. It yields the protein CSAKATNIQGALQPQHF.